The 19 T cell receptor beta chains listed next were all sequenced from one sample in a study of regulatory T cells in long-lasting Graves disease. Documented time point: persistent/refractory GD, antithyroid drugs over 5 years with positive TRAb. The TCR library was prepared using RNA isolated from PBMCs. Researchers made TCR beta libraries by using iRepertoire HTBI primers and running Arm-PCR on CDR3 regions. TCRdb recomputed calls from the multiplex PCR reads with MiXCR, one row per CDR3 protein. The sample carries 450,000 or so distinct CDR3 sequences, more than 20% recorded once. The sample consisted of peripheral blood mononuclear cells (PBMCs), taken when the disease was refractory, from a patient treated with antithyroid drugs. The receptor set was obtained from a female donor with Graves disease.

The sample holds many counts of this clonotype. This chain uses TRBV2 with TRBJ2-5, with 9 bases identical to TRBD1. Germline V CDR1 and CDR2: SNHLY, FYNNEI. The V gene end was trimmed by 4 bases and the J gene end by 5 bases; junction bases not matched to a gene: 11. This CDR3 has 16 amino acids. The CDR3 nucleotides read TGTGCCAGCAGTGGGTGGACTAGGACAGGGGACGAGACCCAGTACTTC. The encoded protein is CASSGWTRTGDETQYF.

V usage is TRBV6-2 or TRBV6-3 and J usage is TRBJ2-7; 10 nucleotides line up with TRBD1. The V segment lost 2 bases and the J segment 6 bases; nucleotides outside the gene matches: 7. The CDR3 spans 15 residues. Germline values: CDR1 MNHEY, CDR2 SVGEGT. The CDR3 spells CASSYPGTGDREQYF. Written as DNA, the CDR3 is TGTGCCAGCAGTTACCCCGGGACAGGGGATCGCGAGCAGTACTTC.

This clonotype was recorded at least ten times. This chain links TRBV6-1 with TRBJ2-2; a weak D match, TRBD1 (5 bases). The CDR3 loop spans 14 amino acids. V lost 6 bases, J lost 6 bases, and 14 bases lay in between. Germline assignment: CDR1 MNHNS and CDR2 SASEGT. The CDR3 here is CASRHRQFPGELFF. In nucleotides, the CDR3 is TGTGCCAGCAGACATCGACAGTTTCCCGGGGAGCTGTTTTTT.

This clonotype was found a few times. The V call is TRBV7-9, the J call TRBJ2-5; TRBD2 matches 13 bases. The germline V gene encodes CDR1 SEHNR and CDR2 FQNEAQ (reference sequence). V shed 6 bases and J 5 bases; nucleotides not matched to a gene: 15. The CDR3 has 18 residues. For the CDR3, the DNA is TGTGCCAGCAGTTTAAGAGTACTAGCGGGAGGGTTCGTCGAGACCCAGTACTTC. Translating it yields CASSLRVLAGGFVETQYF.

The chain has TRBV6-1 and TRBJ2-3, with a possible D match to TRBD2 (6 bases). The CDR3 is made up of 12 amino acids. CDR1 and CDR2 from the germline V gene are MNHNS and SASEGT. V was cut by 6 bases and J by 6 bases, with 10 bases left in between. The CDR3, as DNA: TGTGCCAGCAGGGGGGGTTCGGATACGCAGTATTTT. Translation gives CASRGGSDTQYF.

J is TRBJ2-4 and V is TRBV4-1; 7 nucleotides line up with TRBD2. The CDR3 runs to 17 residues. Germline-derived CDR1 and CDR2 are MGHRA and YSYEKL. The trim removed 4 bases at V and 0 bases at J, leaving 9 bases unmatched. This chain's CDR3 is CASSPVGGRGAKNIQYF. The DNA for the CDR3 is TGCGCCAGCAGCCCCGTCGGCGGGAGAGGAGCCAAAAACATTCAGTACTTC.

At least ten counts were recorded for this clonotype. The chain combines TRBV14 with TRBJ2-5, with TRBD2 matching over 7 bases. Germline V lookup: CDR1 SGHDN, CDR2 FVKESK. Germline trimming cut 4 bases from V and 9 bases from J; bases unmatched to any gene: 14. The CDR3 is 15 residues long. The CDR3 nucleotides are TGTGCCAGCAGCCGTCTAGCGGACGCCCCGGGATCCCAGTACTTC. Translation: CASSRLADAPGSQYF.

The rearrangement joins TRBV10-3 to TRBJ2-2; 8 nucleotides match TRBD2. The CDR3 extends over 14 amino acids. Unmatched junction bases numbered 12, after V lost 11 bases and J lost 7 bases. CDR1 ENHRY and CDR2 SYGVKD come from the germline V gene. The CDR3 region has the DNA TGTGCCTCGAGAGCGGGGGAAACCGTCGGGGAGCTGTTTTTT. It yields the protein CASRAGETVGELFF.

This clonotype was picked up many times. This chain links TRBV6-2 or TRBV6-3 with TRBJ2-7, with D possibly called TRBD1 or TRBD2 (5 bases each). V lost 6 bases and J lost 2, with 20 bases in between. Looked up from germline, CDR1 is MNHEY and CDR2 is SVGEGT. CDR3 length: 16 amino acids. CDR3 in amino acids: CASRGDGGREAYEQYF. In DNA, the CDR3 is TGTGCCAGCAGGGGGGACGGCGGTAGAGAGGCCTACGAGCAGTACTTC.

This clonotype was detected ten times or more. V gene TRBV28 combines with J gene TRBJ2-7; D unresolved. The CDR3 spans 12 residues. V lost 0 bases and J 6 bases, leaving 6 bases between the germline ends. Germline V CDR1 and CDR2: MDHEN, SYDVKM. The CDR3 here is CASSLWAGEQYF. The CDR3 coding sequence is TGTGCCAGCAGTTTATGGGCTGGCGAGCAGTACTTC.

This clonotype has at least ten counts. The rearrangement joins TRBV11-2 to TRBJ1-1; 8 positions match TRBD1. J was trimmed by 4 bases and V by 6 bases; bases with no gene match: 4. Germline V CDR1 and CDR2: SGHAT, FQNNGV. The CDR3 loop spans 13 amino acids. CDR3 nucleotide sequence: TGTGCCAGCAGACGCGACAGGGGCACTGAAGCTTTCTTT. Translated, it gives CASRRDRGTEAFF.

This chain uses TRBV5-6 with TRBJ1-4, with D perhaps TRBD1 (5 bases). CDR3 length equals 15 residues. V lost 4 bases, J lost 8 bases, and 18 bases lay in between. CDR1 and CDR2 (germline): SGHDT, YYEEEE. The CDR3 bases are TGTGCCAGCAGCGCCTCGGCGGGGGTTGGCGAAAAACTGTTTTTT. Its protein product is CASSASAGVGEKLFF. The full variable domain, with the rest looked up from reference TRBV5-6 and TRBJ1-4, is DAGVTQSPTHLIKTRGQQVTLRCSPKSGHDTVSWYQQALGQGPQFIFQYYEEEERQRGNFPDRFSGHQFPNYSSELNVNALLLGDSALYLCASSASAGVGEKLFFGSGTQLSVL.

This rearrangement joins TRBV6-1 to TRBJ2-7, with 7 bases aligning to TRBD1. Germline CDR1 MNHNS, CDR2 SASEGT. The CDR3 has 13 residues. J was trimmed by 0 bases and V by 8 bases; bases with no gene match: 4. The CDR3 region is CASRDSYSYEQYF. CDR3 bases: TGTGCCAGCCGGGACAGTTACTCCTACGAGCAGTACTTC.

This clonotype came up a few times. CDR3 DNA: TGCAGTGCCTTTGCACTTAGCGGGAGATATTCGGAGGAGCAGTACTTC. Protein: CSAFALSGRYSEEQYF. The chain recombines TRBV20-1 with TRBJ2-7; TRBD2 agrees at 9 bases. The CDR3 has 16 residues. Looked up from germline, CDR1 is DFQATT and CDR2 is SNEGSKA (reference sequence). With 6 bases clipped from V and 7 bases from J, the junction kept 19 bases outside the gene matches.

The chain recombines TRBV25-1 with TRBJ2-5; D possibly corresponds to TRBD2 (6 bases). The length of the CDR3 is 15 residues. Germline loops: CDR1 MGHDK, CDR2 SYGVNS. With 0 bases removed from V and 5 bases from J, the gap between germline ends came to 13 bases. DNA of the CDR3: TGTGCCAGCAGTGAATATAGGCGGGGAAGCGAGACCCAGTACTTC. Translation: CASSEYRRGSETQYF.

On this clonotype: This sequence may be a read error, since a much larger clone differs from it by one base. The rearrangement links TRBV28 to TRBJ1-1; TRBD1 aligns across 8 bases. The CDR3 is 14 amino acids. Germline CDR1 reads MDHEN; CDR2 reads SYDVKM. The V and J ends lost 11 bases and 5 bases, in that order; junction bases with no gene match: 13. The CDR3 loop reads CAGRIDRGRTEAFF. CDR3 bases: TGTGCCGGCCGAATCGACAGGGGAAGGACTGAAGCTTTCTTT.

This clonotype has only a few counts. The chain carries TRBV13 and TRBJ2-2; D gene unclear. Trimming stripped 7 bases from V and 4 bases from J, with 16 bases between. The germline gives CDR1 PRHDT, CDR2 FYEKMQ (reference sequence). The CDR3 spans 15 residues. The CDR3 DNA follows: TGTGCCAGCAAGCCATCGGAAAAGGGCACCGGGGAGCTGTTTTTT. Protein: CASKPSEKGTGELFF.

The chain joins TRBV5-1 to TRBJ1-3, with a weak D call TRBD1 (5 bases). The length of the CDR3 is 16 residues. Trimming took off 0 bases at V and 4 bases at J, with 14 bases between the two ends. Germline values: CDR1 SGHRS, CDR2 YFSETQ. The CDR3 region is CASSLAGLNRGNTIYF. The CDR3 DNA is TGCGCCAGCAGCTTGGCCGGGCTTAACAGGGGAAACACCATATATTTT.

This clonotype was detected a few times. In nucleotides, the CDR3 is TGTGCCAGCAGTTTAAGTAGGACTCTCCAGACCCAGTACTTC. This translates into CASSLSRTLQTQYF. The genes are TRBV6-5 and TRBJ2-5, with D maybe TRBD2 (5 bases). The CDR3 length is 14 residues. The ends were cut back, 4 bases at V and 6 bases at J, with 15 bases in the middle. The germline gives CDR1 MNHEY, CDR2 SVGAGI.